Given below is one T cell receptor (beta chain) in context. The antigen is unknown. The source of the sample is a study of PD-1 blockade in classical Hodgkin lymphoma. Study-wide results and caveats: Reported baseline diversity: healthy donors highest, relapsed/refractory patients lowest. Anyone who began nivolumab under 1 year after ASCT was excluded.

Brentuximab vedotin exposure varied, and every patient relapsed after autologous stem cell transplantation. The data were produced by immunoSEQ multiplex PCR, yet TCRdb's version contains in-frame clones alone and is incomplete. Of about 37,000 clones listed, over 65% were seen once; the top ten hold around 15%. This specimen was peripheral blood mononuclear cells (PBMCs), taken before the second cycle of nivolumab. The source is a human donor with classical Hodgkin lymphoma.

The CDR3 here is CAWGQGAIGNTIYF. The CDR3 DNA is TGTGCCTGGGGACAGGGGGCAATTGGAAACACCATATATTTT. The chain has TRBV30 and TRBJ1-3; TRBD1 agrees at 11 bases. The V gene end was trimmed by 5 bases and the J gene end by 3 bases; junction bases not matched to a gene: 3. CDR3 length: 14 amino acids. CDR1 is GTSNPN and CDR2 is SVGIG in the germline V gene (reference sequence).